This paragraph covers one T cell receptor beta chain sequence. The data belong to a study of CD8 T cells in Susac syndrome. Reverse transcription of roughly 0.5 to 1 ug RNA used random hexamers. From the immunoSEQ multiplex PCR reads, TCRdb called clonotypes with MiXCR, one entry per CDR3 protein. Altogether 150,000 or so distinct CDR3 sequences are present, more than 90% being singletons, with the ten largest covering 0.11% to 0.15%. The CDR3 runs 13 residues. Trimming took 5 bases from V and 6 from J, leaving 11 bases between them. Germline CDR1 and CDR2: MNHEY and SVGAGI. Sequencing was carried out using CD4+ T cells from PBMCs. The sequence was obtained from a human donor in good health. The chain couples TRBV6-5 to TRBJ1-5; D might be TRBD1 (6 bases). In nucleotides, the CDR3 is TGTGCCAGCAGTGACACAGGGACTCAGCCCCAGCATTTT. Its protein product is CASSDTGTQPQHF.